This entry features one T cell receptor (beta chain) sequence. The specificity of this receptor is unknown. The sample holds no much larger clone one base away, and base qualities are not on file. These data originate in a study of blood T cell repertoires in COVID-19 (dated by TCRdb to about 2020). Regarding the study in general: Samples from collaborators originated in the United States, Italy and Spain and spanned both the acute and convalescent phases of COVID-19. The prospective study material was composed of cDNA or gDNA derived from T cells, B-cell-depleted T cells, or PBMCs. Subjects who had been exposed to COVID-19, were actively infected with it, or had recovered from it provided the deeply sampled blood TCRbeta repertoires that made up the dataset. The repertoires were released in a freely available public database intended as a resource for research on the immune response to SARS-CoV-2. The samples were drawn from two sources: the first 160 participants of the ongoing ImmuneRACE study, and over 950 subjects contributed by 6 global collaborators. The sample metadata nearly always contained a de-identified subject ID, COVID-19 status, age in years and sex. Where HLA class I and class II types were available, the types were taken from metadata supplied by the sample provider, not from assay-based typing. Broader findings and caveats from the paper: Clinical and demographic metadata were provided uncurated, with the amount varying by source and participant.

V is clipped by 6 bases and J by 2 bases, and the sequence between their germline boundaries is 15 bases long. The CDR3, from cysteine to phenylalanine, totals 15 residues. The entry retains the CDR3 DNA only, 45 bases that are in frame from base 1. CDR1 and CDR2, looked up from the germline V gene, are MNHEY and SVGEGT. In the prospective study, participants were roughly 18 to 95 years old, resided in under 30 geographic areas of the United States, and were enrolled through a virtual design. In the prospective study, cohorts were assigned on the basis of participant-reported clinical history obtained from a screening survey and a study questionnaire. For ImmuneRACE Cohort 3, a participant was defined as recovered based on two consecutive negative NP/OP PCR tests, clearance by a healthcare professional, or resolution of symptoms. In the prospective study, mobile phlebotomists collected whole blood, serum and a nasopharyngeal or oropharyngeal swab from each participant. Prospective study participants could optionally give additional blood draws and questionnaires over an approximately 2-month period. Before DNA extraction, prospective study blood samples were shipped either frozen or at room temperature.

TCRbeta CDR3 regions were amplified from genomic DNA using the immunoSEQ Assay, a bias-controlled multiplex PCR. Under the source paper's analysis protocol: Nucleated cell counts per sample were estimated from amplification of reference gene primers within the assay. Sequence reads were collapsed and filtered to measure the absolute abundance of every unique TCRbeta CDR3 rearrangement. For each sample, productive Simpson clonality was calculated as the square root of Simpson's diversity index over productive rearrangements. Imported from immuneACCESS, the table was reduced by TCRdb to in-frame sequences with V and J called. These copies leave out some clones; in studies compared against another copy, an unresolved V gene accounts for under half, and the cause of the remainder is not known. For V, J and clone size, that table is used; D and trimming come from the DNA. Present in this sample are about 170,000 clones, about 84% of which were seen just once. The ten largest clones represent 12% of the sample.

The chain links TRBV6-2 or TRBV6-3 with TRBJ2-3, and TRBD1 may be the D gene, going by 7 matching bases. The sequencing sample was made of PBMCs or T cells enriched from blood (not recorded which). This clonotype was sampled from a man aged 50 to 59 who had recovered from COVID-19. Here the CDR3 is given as CASSSQGGNTDTQYF. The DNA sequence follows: TGTGCCAGCAGCTCTCAGGGGGGCAACACAGATACGCAGTATTTT.